Each of the 32 T cell receptor beta chains below was sequenced from the same sample in a study of blood T cell repertoires in COVID-19. Repertoires were generated with immunoSEQ multiplex PCR, while TCRdb's copy carries only in-frame clones and drops some. Of 230,000 or so clones in the sample, 87% are singletons; the top ten hold 1.9%. Sequenced: peripheral blood. These receptors came from a man in his forties with active or convalescent COVID-19.

The rearrangement uses TRBV28 and TRBJ2-5; 7 positions match TRBD2. This CDR3 spans 13 amino acids. Germline V CDR1 and CDR2: MDHEN, SYDVKM. Losses at the gene ends were 4 bases for V and 5 bases for J; bases not matched to a gene: 4. CDR3 residues: CASSWGGVETQYF. The CDR3 coding sequence is TGTGCCAGCAGTTGGGGAGGGGTCGAGACCCAGTACTTC.

The chain uses TRBV18 and TRBJ1-1; 10 bases line up with TRBD1. Trimming at V came to 2 bases and at J to 6 bases, leaving 3 bases not matched to a gene. CDR3 length equals 14 residues. CDR1 KGHSH and CDR2 LQKENI come from the germline V gene. In DNA, the CDR3 is TGTGCCAGCTCACCAGCGACAGGGGGCGCTGAAGCTTTCTTT. Protein product: CASSPATGGAEAFF.

The genes are TRBV19 and TRBJ1-5; D might be TRBD1 (5 bases). The V end was cut by 4 bases, the J end by 3 bases, with 13 bases between. The CDR3 is made up of 15 amino acids. CDR1 and CDR2 from the germline V gene are LNHDA and SQIVND (reference sequence). The CDR3 is CASSTDSDYNQPQHF. CDR3 bases: TGTGCCAGTAGTACCGACAGCGATTACAATCAGCCCCAGCATTTT.

A single count supports this clone. CDR3 residues: CASTGTISTDTQYF. CDR3 nucleotides: TGTGCCAGCACCGGGACAATTAGCACAGATACGCAGTATTTT. This chain links TRBV2 with TRBJ2-3; the D gene is possibly TRBD1 (6 bases). V dropped 7 bases and J dropped 0 bases, with 11 bases sitting between them. The CDR3 totals 14 residues. In germline, CDR1 is SNHLY, CDR2 FYNNEI.

V usage is TRBV12-3 or TRBV12-4 and J usage is TRBJ2-7; D remains unclear. The ends were cut back, 3 bases at V and 6 bases at J, with 12 bases in the middle. This CDR3 comprises 13 residues. DNA of the CDR3: TGTGCCAGCAGTTTCGCCGCGGTGGGCGAGCAGTACTTC. It translates to CASSFAAVGEQYF.

The chain employs TRBV7-2 and TRBJ1-2; no definite D call. This CDR3 has 14 amino acids. The germline V and J ends were trimmed by 4 bases and 5 bases, with 14 bases remaining between them. The germline V gene has CDR1 SGHTA and CDR2 FQGNSA. The CDR3 sequence: CASSYTGSRYGYTF. The CDR3 DNA reads as TGTGCCAGCAGCTATACCGGGAGCAGGTATGGCTACACCTTC.

Written as DNA, the CDR3 is TGCGCCAGCACCAGGGACAGGGATGGCTACACCTTC. Protein: CASTRDRDGYTF. The rearrangement uses TRBV10-2 and TRBJ1-2, with TRBD1 identical over 9 bases. This CDR3 has 12 residues. The germline V gene has CDR1 WSHSY and CDR2 SAAADI. Trimming took 7 bases from V and 6 from J; bases not matched to a gene: 3.

The rearrangement links TRBV27 to TRBJ1-3; D might be TRBD1 (6 bases). Germline CDR1 and CDR2: MNHEY and SMNVEV (reference sequence). The V end lost 4 bases, the J end lost 2 bases, and 12 bases lay between the germline ends. The CDR3 has 15 residues. As DNA, the CDR3 is TGTGCCAGCAGTTCTCTACAGGGTACTGGAAACACCATATATTTT. Translation gives CASSSLQGTGNTIYF.

For the CDR3, the DNA is TGTGCCAGTAGCACCGACAGGGTGGACTATGGCTACACCTTC. Protein: CASSTDRVDYGYTF. The V call is TRBV19, the J call TRBJ1-2; TRBD1 agrees at 7 bases. The germline gives CDR1 LNHDA, CDR2 SQIVND (reference sequence). The CDR3 consists of 14 residues. J was trimmed by 3 bases and V by 6 bases; bases with no gene match: 7.

This rearrangement joins TRBV7-9 to TRBJ2-3; no clear D. V lost 2 bases to trimming and J lost 7 bases, with 4 bases between them. The CDR3 length is 11 residues. Germline V gene data show CDR1 as SEHNR and CDR2 as FQNEAQ (reference sequence). The CDR3 sequence is CASSLSYTQYF. CDR3 DNA: TGTGCCAGCAGCTTATCTTATACGCAGTATTTT.

This clone was seen more than once but under ten times. The chain has TRBV28 and TRBJ2-7; 10 bases fit TRBD2. The CDR3 consists of 16 residues. CDR1 and CDR2 from the germline V gene are MDHEN and SYDVKM. V lost 8 bases, J lost 7 bases, and 17 bases stayed unmatched. The CDR3 bases are TGTGCCAGCGAGAGTGTCCAAGCGGGAGGGCCGCGGGAGCAGTACTTC. Translation gives CASESVQAGGPREQYF.

V usage is TRBV5-1 and J usage is TRBJ1-2; TRBD1 agrees at 8 bases. The V gene end was trimmed by 4 bases and the J gene end by 8 bases; junction bases not matched to a gene: 10. The CDR3 covers 14 residues. Germline CDR1 reads SGHRS; CDR2 reads YFSETQ. CDR3 bases: TGCGCCAGCAGCCCAGGGGGCGCGTTGGGGGGCTACACCTTC. Protein product: CASSPGGALGGYTF.

The chain is built from TRBV13 and TRBJ1-5; D might be TRBD1 (6 bases). The CDR3 totals 15 residues. V shed 4 bases and J shed 3 bases, with 13 bases lying between them. CDR1 is PRHDT and CDR2 is FYEKMQ in the germline V gene (reference sequence). Written as DNA, the CDR3 is TGTGCCAGCAGCTCCGGCAGGGGCTACAATCAGCCCCAGCATTTT. Its translation: CASSSGRGYNQPQHF.

A few counts support this clone. This chain joins TRBV27 and TRBJ2-6, with 8 nucleotides matching TRBD1. V trimming: 4 bases; J trimming: 0 bases; junction bases outside the gene matches: 2. CDR3 size: 16 residues. Germline V gene sequence: CDR1 MNHEY, CDR2 SMNVEV (reference sequence). The CDR3 coding sequence is TGTGCCAGCAGTTCGACAGGGGCCTCTGGGGCCAACGTCCTGACTTTC. Translating gives CASSSTGASGANVLTF.

The chain links TRBV28 to TRBJ1-1, with D possibly being TRBD1 (6 bases). V was shortened by 2 bases and J by 0 bases, with 19 bases between the two germline ends. Germline V gene data show CDR1 as MDHEN and CDR2 as SYDVKM. This CDR3 contains 18 residues. As DNA, the CDR3 is TGTGCCAGCAGTTTAAACCTCGCGACAGGACACCTGAACACTGAAGCTTTCTTT. As protein: CASSLNLATGHLNTEAFF.

The chain couples TRBV6-6 to TRBJ2-1; 7 positions match TRBD1. The germline CDR1 and CDR2 sequences are MNHNY and SVGAGI (reference sequence). Trimming removed 7 bases from V and 5 bases from J; junction bases left unmatched: 11. There are 15 residues in the CDR3. CDR3 in amino acids: CASNLRQGNHNEQFF. As DNA, the CDR3 is TGTGCCAGCAACCTGAGACAGGGTAACCACAATGAGCAGTTCTTC.

The chain couples TRBV19 to TRBJ2-5; 8 nucleotides match TRBD1. CDR1 is LNHDA and CDR2 is SQIVND in the germline V gene (reference sequence). The trim removed 3 bases at V and 5 bases at J, leaving 5 bases unmatched. The CDR3 is made up of 14 amino acids. The CDR3 bases are TGTGCCAGTAGTATGGCAGGGGGCCGGGAGACCCAGTACTTC. This gives the protein CASSMAGGRETQYF.

The chain is built from TRBV28 and TRBJ1-4; 8 bases are a match to TRBD1. Germline trimming cut 6 bases from V and 13 bases from J; bases unmatched to any gene: 10. The CDR3 has 13 residues. Germline CDR1 MDHEN, CDR2 SYDVKM. CDR3 bases: TGTGCCAGCAGCCGGACAGGGAAGGGGAGACTGTTTTTT. Protein: CASSRTGKGRLFF.

The V call is TRBV19, the J call TRBJ1-2, with D tentatively TRBD1 (5 bases). CDR3 length equals 14 residues. V gave up 9 bases and J gave up 1 base, with 15 bases separating them. Germline CDR1 reads LNHDA; CDR2 reads SQIVND (reference sequence). CDR3 DNA sequence: TGTGCCAGCCAGTCATGGGGGGATAACTATGGCTACACCTTC. Residues: CASQSWGDNYGYTF.

This clone was counted a single time. This chain connects TRBV2 to TRBJ1-4; TRBD1 matches at 8 bases. The CDR3 is 12 amino acids. Trimming at V came to 6 bases and at J to 10 bases, leaving 4 bases not matched to a gene. The germline CDR1 and CDR2 sequences are SNHLY and FYNNEI. The CDR3 loop reads CASRGQDTKLFF. The CDR3 region has the DNA TGTGCCAGCAGGGGACAGGATACAAAACTGTTTTTT.

The genes are TRBV11-2 and TRBJ2-7; 9 nucleotides agree with TRBD1. Trimming took 5 bases from V and 2 from J; bases not matched to a gene: 7. This CDR3 contains 15 residues. Germline values: CDR1 SGHAT, CDR2 FQNNGV. For the CDR3, the DNA is TGTGCCAGCAGCATCCCGGACAGGGGTCCCTACGAGCAGTACTTC. Residues: CASSIPDRGPYEQYF.

The chain joins TRBV18 to TRBJ1-1; TRBD1 is a possible D gene (5 bases). The germline gives CDR1 KGHSH, CDR2 LQKENI. Trimming took 6 bases from V and 1 from J, leaving 18 bases between them. The CDR3 length is 16 residues. CDR3 residues: CASSPQRARENTEAFF. In DNA, the CDR3 is TGTGCCAGCTCGCCTCAAAGGGCCAGGGAGAACACTGAAGCTTTCTTT. Combining the CDR3 with reference TRBV18 and TRBJ1-1 gives the whole variable domain NAGVMQNPRHLVRRRGQEARLRCSPMKGHSHVYWYRQLPEEGLKFMVYLQKENIIDESGMPKERFSAEFPKEGPSILRIQQVVRGDSAAYFCASSPQRARENTEAFFGQGTRLTVV.

The chain links TRBV7-2 to TRBJ2-1; perhaps TRBD2 as D (5 bases). Trimming cost V 6 bases and J 1 base, with 13 bases left between them. The CDR3 contains 15 residues. Germline V gene sequence: CDR1 SGHTA, CDR2 FQGNSA. CDR3 sequence: CASRLTGISYNEQFF. The CDR3 DNA is TGTGCCAGCAGGTTAACCGGGATTTCCTACAATGAGCAGTTCTTC.

The chain links TRBV28 to TRBJ2-4, with 7 bases fitting TRBD1. The CDR3 spans 15 residues. Germline V gene data show CDR1 as MDHEN and CDR2 as SYDVKM. After removal of 3 bases from V and 1 base from J, the junction contained 3 bases not matched to a gene. CDR3 nucleotide sequence: TGTGCCAGCAGTTTTAGGGGGCAGGCCAAAAACATTCAGTACTTC. This encodes CASSFRGQAKNIQYF.

This clone turned up a few times. The chain uses TRBV5-1 and TRBJ2-2; possible D gene TRBD2, 6 bases. V lost 0 bases to trimming and J lost 3 bases, with 6 bases between them. Germline V gives CDR1 SGHRS, CDR2 YFSETQ. This CDR3 region has 14 residues. CDR3 loop: CASSLGDYTGELFF. CDR3 coding DNA: TGCGCCAGCAGCTTGGGGGACTACACCGGGGAGCTGTTTTTT.

This rearrangement joins TRBV24-1 to TRBJ2-1, with 9 bases that match TRBD1. Looked up from germline, CDR1 is KGHDR and CDR2 is SFDVKD. J gave up 6 bases and V 5 bases, and 7 bases lay outside the gene matches. The CDR3 has 15 residues. CDR3 bases: TGTGCCACCAGTGCTAAGGACAGGGGAATCAATGAGCAGTTCTTC. Amino acid sequence: CATSAKDRGINEQFF.

V usage is TRBV11-1 and J usage is TRBJ2-2, with 10 bases matching TRBD2. Looked up from germline, CDR1 is SGHAT and CDR2 is FQDESV (reference sequence). CDR3 size: 16 residues. The trim removed 5 bases at V and 1 base at J, leaving 4 bases unmatched. DNA of the CDR3: TGTGCCAGCAGCCCGCGACTAGCGGGGAACACCGGGGAGCTGTTTTTT. This encodes CASSPRLAGNTGELFF.

The V and J genes are TRBV28 and TRBJ1-4; D ambiguous. CDR1 MDHEN and CDR2 SYDVKM come from the germline V gene. This CDR3 comprises 12 residues. V was shortened by 5 bases and J by 3 bases, with 4 bases between the two germline ends. The CDR3 DNA sequence: TGTGCCAGCAGTACAGCTAATGAAAAACTGTTTTTT. It is translated as CASSTANEKLFF.

V gene TRBV5-1 combines with J gene TRBJ1-5, with no clear D. Germline CDR1 SGHRS, CDR2 YFSETQ. Trimming left V 1 base short and J 5 bases short, with 4 bases between. This CDR3 region has 12 residues. DNA of the CDR3: TGCGCCAGCAGCTTGTCGGATCAGCCCCAGCATTTT. It is translated as CASSLSDQPQHF.

The gene calls are TRBV11-2 and TRBJ2-7; the D gene is possibly TRBD1 (6 bases). This CDR3 contains 12 residues. Trimming took 5 bases from V and 4 from J, leaving 9 bases between them. CDR1 is SGHAT, CDR2 FQNNGV, per germline. CDR3 sequence: CASSPDRYEQYF. CDR3 DNA sequence: TGTGCCAGCAGCCCGGACAGATACGAGCAGTACTTC.

The sample holds one count of this clone. The rearrangement uses TRBV10-3 and TRBJ2-7; TRBD1 might be the D (6 bases). This CDR3 is 14 amino acids long. Trimming removed 0 bases at V and 9 bases at J, with 15 bases between. Germline V gene sequence: CDR1 ENHRY, CDR2 SYGVKD. CDR3 nucleotides: TGTGCCATCAGTGAGTCAGGGACACCCCTCGGGCAGTACTTC. It specifies CAISESGTPLGQYF.

J is TRBJ1-2 and V is TRBV19; 8 nucleotides match TRBD1. The CDR3 loop spans 14 amino acids. CDR1 is LNHDA and CDR2 is SQIVND in the germline V gene (reference sequence). J gave up 6 bases and V 3 bases, and 6 bases lay outside the gene matches. This chain's CDR3 is CASSISRGLDGYTF. The DNA of the CDR3 is TGTGCCAGTAGTATCTCCAGGGGGCTTGATGGCTACACCTTC.